Below are 23 T cell receptor beta chains sequenced from a single sample in a study of cytomegalovirus exposure and HLA in healthy donors. PCR involved 60 Vbeta and 13 Jbeta primers. The protocol was immunoSEQ multiplex PCR, while the TCRdb copy is restricted to in-frame clones and leaves out a portion. The table lists roughly 200,000 clones, 86% of them singletons, with roughly 0.32% in the top ten. Input material: PBMCs. The receptors originated from a woman aged 25 to 39 in good health and CMV-seronegative.

This chain uses TRBV29-1 with TRBJ2-3; 7 nucleotides match TRBD2. The CDR3 loop spans 14 amino acids. Germline V CDR1 and CDR2: SQVTM, ANQGSEA. V lost 4 bases to trimming and J lost 2 bases; unmatched junction nucleotides: 6. CDR3 region: CSVAQRGFTDTQYF. CDR3 coding DNA: TGCAGCGTTGCCCAGCGGGGTTTCACAGATACGCAGTATTTT.

This clone came up a few times. The chain recombines TRBV19 with TRBJ1-5; 8 nucleotides align to TRBD1. There are 16 residues in the CDR3. The V and J ends lost 4 bases and 7 bases, in that order; junction bases with no gene match: 12. CDR1 and CDR2 (germline): LNHDA, SQIVND (reference sequence). In DNA form, the CDR3 reads TGTGCCAGTAGTAAATATTTAGACAGGGGAAGACAGCCCCAGCATTTT. It yields the protein CASSKYLDRGRQPQHF.

About this clone: Other DNA sequences in this specimen translate into the identical CDR3. This sequence joins TRBV19 and TRBJ2-5; maybe TRBD1 (6 bases). Germline V CDR1 and CDR2: LNHDA, SQIVND (reference sequence). Between the trimmed V and J ends, which lost 3 bases and 3 bases, there was a span of 8 bases. The CDR3 covers 13 residues. Here the CDR3 DNA reads TGTGCCAGTAGTATGGACAGAGAAGAGACCCAGTACTTC. This sequence encodes CASSMDREETQYF.

The rearrangement uses TRBV6-1 and TRBJ2-2; TRBD1 matches at 7 bases. CDR3 length: 15 amino acids. CDR1 is MNHNS, CDR2 SASEGT, per germline. V was clipped by 1 base and J by 7 bases; unmatched bases: 6. CDR3 sequence: CASSEVRGSVGELFF. DNA for the CDR3: TGTGCCAGCAGTGAAGTCAGGGGGAGCGTCGGGGAGCTGTTTTTT.

The rearrangement uses TRBV19 and TRBJ1-5; tentatively, D is TRBD1 (6 bases). Germline V gives CDR1 LNHDA, CDR2 SQIVND (reference sequence). V lost 11 bases and J lost 6, with 20 bases in between. The CDR3 runs to 14 residues. The CDR3 protein is CARSKGVIIQPQHF. The DNA of the CDR3 is TGTGCCCGAAGCAAGGGGGTAATAATTCAGCCCCAGCATTTT.

This chain connects TRBV25-1 to TRBJ2-7, with 7 bases aligning to TRBD1. Germline V gene sequence: CDR1 MGHDK, CDR2 SYGVNS. The ends lost 6 bases at V and 7 bases at J; junction bases unmatched: 12. The CDR3 covers 14 residues. The CDR3 coding sequence is TGTGCCAGCAGGAGACAGGGTAGCTCGAGAGAGCAGTACTTC. Translated: CASRRQGSSREQYF.

The genes are TRBV5-1 and TRBJ1-1; 10 positions match TRBD1. Germline V gives CDR1 SGHRS, CDR2 YFSETQ. V lost 4 bases to trimming and J lost 7 bases; unmatched junction nucleotides: 1. The CDR3 is 12 residues long. This chain's CDR3 is CASSRDRGEAFF. CDR3 bases: TGCGCCAGCAGCCGGGACAGGGGTGAAGCTTTCTTT.

This clone was recorded once. The CDR3 reads CASSFLGTGSDYTF. The DNA of the CDR3 is TGTGCCAGCAGTTTCCTCGGGACAGGGAGCGACTACACCTTC. This chain links TRBV28 with TRBJ1-2; TRBD1 agrees at 9 bases. V lost 3 bases and J lost 10; bases outside the gene matches: 9. CDR1 MDHEN and CDR2 SYDVKM come from the germline V gene. The CDR3 spans 14 residues.

This clone occurred a few times. This sequence joins TRBV6-6 and TRBJ2-2; TRBD1 matches at 7 bases. Per germline, CDR1 MNHNY and CDR2 SVGAGI (reference sequence). V shed 5 bases, J shed 2 bases, and the junction held 5 bases outside the gene matches. The CDR3 runs to 15 residues. This chain's CDR3 is CASSNRDRNTGELFF. In DNA, the CDR3 is TGTGCCAGCAGTAACCGGGACAGAAACACCGGGGAGCTGTTTTTT.

V usage is TRBV6-1 and J usage is TRBJ1-1, with D possibly being TRBD1 (5 bases). The CDR3 has 16 residues. CDR1 is MNHNS, CDR2 SASEGT, per germline. Trimming shortened V by 1 base and J by 5 bases, and 17 bases separated the two germline ends. CDR3 protein: CASSEGGGGVETEAFF. The DNA of the CDR3 is TGTGCCAGCAGTGAAGGGGGTGGGGGGGTAGAGACTGAAGCTTTCTTT.

The CDR3 DNA follows: TGTGCCAGCAGCTCCAGGAACTCCTACGAGCAGTACTTC. Protein sequence: CASSSRNSYEQYF. The rearrangement links TRBV4-2 to TRBJ2-7; D remains ambiguous. Germline lookup yields CDR1 LGHNA and CDR2 YNFKEQ. The CDR3 runs 13 residues. Trimming stripped 5 bases from V and 0 bases from J, with 8 bases between.

J is TRBJ2-7 and V is TRBV6-1; D unresolved. This CDR3 region has 15 residues. V shed 1 base and J shed 6 bases, with 16 bases lying between them. Germline V gene sequence: CDR1 MNHNS, CDR2 SASEGT. The CDR3 region has the DNA TGTGCCAGCAGTGAAGTGGGCAGGTCACCTCCCGAGCAGTACTTC. Its protein is CASSEVGRSPPEQYF.

CDR3 region: CASSSTRWTKNYGYTF. Written as DNA, the CDR3 is TGTGCCAGCAGTTCAACCCGATGGACAAAGAACTATGGCTACACCTTC. The chain couples TRBV27 to TRBJ1-2, with a tentative D call TRBD1 (5 bases). The CDR3 spans 16 residues. Germline loops: CDR1 MNHEY, CDR2 SMNVEV (reference sequence). V lost 4 bases and J 2 bases, leaving 17 bases between the germline ends.

In this sample, this clone turned up once. V and J are TRBV5-1 and TRBJ2-3; possible D gene TRBD1, 6 bases. CDR1 SGHRS and CDR2 YFSETQ come from the germline V gene. The CDR3 has 15 amino acids. V was pared by 0 bases and J by 2 bases, with 10 bases between. For the CDR3, the DNA is TGCGCCAGCAGCTTGGGGGACATTAACACAGATACGCAGTATTTT. Encoded protein: CASSLGDINTDTQYF.

The rearrangement links TRBV28 to TRBJ1-4; a possible D gene is TRBD1 (6 bases). The length of the CDR3 is 18 residues. From germline, CDR1 is MDHEN and CDR2 SYDVKM. With 6 bases removed from V and 7 bases from J, the gap between germline ends came to 27 bases. CDR3: CASSPYGRDTSFSEKLFF. The CDR3 coding sequence is TGTGCCAGCAGCCCCTATGGGAGGGACACGAGTTTTTCTGAAAAACTGTTTTTT.

A word on this clone: The junction and the germline gene differ at one end; a read error may be behind it. The V gene is TRBV27, the J gene TRBJ1-1; no clear D gene. The CDR3 extends over 13 amino acids. Germline lookup yields CDR1 MNHEY and CDR2 SMNVEV (reference sequence). Written as DNA, the CDR3 is TGTGCCAGCAGTTTATCGCCCCATACTGGAGCTTTCTTT. As protein: CASSLSPHTGAFF.

V usage is TRBV2 and J usage is TRBJ2-1; D might be TRBD2 (6 bases). CDR3 length: 15 amino acids. Trimming took 5 bases from V and 5 from J, leaving 16 bases between them. The V gene's germline CDR1 is SNHLY and CDR2 FYNNEI. The CDR3 DNA is TGTGCCAGCAGTCGGGTCGGGAGTATCCACAATGAGCAGTTCTTC. Protein: CASSRVGSIHNEQFF.

The table lists this clone with a count of one. The chain uses TRBV18 and TRBJ2-5; D is uncertain. CDR3 length equals 13 residues. The germline V gene has CDR1 KGHSH and CDR2 LQKENI. V lost 1 base and J 3 bases, leaving 6 bases between the germline ends. The CDR3 loop is CASSPRVEETQYF. The CDR3 DNA sequence: TGTGCCAGCTCACCACGCGTAGAAGAGACCCAGTACTTC.

The chain joins TRBV5-1 to TRBJ2-7, with 8 bases matching TRBD1. The CDR3 consists of 17 residues. Trimming removed 0 bases from V and 0 bases from J; junction bases left unmatched: 8. CDR1 is SGHRS and CDR2 is YFSETQ in the germline V gene. Written as DNA, the CDR3 is TGCGCCAGCAGCTTGGGGGGGACAGGCCTCTACTCCTACGAGCAGTACTTC. Translated: CASSLGGTGLYSYEQYF.

The chain recombines TRBV5-1 with TRBJ2-5; 11 nucleotides match TRBD2. The closer fit of TRBJ2-7 to the DNA end suggests the J call may be wrong. CDR3 length: 17 residues. Per the germline V gene, CDR1 is SGHRS and CDR2 is YFSETQ. In DNA, the CDR3 is TGCGCCAGCAGTCCCGGGACTAGCGGAGCCAGGGGGGACGAGCAGTACTTC. Encoded protein: CASSPGTSGARGDEQYF.

The J gene is TRBJ2-5, the V gene TRBV29-1, with 7 bases aligning to TRBD2. CDR1 and CDR2 from the germline V gene are SQVTM and ANQGSEA. The trim removed 4 bases at V and 5 bases at J, leaving 10 bases unmatched. This CDR3 comprises 14 residues. CDR3 nucleotide sequence: TGCAGCGTTGGTAGGAGCGGGGCCCTCGAGACCCAGTACTTC. This codes for CSVGRSGALETQYF.

The chain is built from TRBV27 and TRBJ2-5, with a possible D match to TRBD1 (6 bases). CDR1 is MNHEY, CDR2 SMNVEV, per germline (reference sequence). The CDR3 is 16 amino acids. V was trimmed by 2 bases and J by 5 bases, leaving 18 bases between them. The CDR3 sequence is CASSLAPGAVVETQYF. The CDR3 nucleotides read TGTGCCAGCAGTTTAGCCCCAGGGGCTGTGGTGGAGACCCAGTACTTC.

The chain uses TRBV2 and TRBJ2-7; D is uncertain. V shed 1 base and J shed 3 bases, with 13 bases lying between them. Germline V gene sequence: CDR1 SNHLY, CDR2 FYNNEI. This CDR3 has 15 amino acids. The CDR3 reads CASSEGSSRIYEQYF. Written as DNA, the CDR3 is TGTGCCAGCAGTGAAGGGTCGAGCAGGATCTACGAGCAGTACTTC.